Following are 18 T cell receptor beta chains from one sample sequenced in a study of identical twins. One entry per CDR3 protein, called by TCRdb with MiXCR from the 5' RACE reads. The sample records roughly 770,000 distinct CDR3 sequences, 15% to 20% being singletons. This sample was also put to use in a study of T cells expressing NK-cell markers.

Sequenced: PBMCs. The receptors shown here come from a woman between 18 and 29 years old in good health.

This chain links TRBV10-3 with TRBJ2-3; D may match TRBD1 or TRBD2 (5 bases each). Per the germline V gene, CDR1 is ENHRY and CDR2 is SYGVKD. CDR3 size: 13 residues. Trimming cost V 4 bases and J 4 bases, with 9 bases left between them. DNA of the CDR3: TGTGCCATCAGTGGGGGGAGCTCAGATACGCAGTATTTT. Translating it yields CAISGGSSDTQYF.

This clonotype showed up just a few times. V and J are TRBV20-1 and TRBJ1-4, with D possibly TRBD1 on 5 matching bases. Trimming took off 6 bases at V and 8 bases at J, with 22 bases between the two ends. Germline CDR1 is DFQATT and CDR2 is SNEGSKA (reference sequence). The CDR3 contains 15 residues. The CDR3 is CSASALGGLIEKLFF. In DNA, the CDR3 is TGCAGTGCCAGTGCGCTGGGGGGATTGATAGAAAAACTGTTTTTT.

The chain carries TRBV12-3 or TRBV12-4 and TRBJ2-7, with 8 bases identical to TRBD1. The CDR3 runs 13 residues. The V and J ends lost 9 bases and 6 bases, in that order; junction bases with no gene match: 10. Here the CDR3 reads CASRGTGASEQYF. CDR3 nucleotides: TGTGCCAGTCGAGGGACAGGAGCCTCCGAGCAGTACTTC.

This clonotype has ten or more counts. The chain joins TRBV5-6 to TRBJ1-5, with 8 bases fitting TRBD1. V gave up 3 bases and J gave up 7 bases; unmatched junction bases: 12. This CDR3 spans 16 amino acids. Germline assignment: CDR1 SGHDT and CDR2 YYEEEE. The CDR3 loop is CASSSFRTGKRQPQHF. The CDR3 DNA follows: TGTGCCAGCAGCTCGTTCAGGACAGGGAAAAGGCAGCCCCAGCATTTT.

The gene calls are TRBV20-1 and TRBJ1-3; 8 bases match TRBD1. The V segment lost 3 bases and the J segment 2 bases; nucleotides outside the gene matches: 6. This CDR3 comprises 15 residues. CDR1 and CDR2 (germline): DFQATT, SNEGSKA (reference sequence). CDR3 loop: CSARSGGRAGNTIYF. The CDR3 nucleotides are TGCAGTGCTAGGTCAGGGGGCCGAGCTGGAAACACCATATATTTT.

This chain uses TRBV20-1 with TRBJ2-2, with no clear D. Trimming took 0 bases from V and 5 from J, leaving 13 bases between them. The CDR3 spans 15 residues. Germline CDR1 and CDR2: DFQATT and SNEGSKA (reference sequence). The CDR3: CSARDPGASTGELFF. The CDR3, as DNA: TGCAGTGCTAGAGATCCGGGTGCGAGTACCGGGGAGCTGTTTTTT.

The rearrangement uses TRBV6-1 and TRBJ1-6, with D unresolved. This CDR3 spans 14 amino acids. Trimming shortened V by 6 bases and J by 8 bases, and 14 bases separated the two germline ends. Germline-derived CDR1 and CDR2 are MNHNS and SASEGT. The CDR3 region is CASRSGQWDSPLHF. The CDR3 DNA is TGTGCCAGCAGAAGTGGGCAGTGGGATTCACCCCTCCACTTT.

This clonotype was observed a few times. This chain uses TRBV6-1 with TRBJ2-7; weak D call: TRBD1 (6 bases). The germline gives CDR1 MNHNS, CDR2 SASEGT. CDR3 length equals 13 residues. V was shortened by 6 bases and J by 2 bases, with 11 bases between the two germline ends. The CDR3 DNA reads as TGTGCCAGCAGACGGGACAAAACCTACGAGCAGTACTTC. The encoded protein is CASRRDKTYEQYF.

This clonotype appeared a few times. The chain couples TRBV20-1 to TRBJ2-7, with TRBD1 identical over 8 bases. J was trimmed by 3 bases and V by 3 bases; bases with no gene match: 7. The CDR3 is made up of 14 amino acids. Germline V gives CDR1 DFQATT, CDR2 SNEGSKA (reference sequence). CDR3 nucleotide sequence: TGCAGTGCTAGTACCGGGACAGGATACTACGAGCAGTACTTC. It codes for CSASTGTGYYEQYF.

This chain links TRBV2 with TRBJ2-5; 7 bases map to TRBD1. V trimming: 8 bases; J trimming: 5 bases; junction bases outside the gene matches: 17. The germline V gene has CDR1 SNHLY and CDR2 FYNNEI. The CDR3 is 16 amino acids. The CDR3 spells CASSSRRQGFGETQYF. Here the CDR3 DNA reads TGTGCCAGCTCCTCGCGCCGACAGGGTTTCGGCGAGACCCAGTACTTC.

The chain's CDR3 is CASSWGTGSGRSYEQYF. The CDR3, as DNA: TGTGCCAGCAGTTGGGGCACGGGTAGCGGGAGATCCTACGAGCAGTACTTC. The rearrangement links TRBV6-2 or TRBV6-3 to TRBJ2-7, with 9 bases lining up with TRBD2. J lost 1 base, V lost 4 bases, and 11 bases had no gene match. The CDR3 loop spans 17 amino acids. Germline CDR1 is MNHEY and CDR2 is SVGEGT.

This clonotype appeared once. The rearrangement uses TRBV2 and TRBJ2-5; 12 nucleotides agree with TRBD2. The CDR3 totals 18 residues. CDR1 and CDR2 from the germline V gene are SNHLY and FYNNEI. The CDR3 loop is CTCSPRSGLAGIQETQYF. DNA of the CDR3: TGTACCTGCAGCCCCAGGAGTGGACTAGCGGGAATCCAAGAGACCCAGTACTTC.

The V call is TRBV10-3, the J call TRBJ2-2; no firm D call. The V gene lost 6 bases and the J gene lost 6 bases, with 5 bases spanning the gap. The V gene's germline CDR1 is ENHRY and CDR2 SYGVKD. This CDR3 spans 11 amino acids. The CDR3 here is CAISLAGELFF. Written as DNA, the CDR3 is TGTGCCATCAGCTTAGCCGGGGAGCTGTTTTTT.

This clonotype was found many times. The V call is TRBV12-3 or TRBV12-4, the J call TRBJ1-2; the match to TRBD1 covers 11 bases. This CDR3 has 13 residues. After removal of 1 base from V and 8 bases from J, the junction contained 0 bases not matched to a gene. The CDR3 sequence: CASSLGTGGGYTF. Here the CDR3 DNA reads TGTGCCAGCAGTTTAGGGACAGGGGGCGGCTACACCTTC.

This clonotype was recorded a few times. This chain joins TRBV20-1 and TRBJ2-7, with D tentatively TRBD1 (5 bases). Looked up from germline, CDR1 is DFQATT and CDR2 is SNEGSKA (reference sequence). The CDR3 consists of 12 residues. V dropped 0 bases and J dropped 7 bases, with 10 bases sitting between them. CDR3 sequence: CSARDRAEEQYF. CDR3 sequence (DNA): TGCAGTGCTAGAGACAGGGCCGAGGAGCAGTACTTC.

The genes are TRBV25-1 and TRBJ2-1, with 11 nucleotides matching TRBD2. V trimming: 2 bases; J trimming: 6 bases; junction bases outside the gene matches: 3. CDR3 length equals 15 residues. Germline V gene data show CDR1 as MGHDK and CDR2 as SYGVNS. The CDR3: CASSEGSGRVNEQFF. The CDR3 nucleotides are TGTGCCAGCAGTGAAGGTAGCGGGAGGGTCAATGAGCAGTTCTTC.

The CDR3: CASSYGLGRPGSYEQYF. CDR3 in DNA: TGTGCCAGCAGTTATGGGTTAGGGCGCCCGGGATCCTACGAGCAGTACTTC. This chain links TRBV6-2 or TRBV6-3 with TRBJ2-7, with D perhaps TRBD2 (5 bases). This CDR3 has 17 residues. Germline lookup yields CDR1 MNHEY and CDR2 SVGEGT. The ends were cut back, 3 bases at V and 1 base at J, with 19 bases in the middle.

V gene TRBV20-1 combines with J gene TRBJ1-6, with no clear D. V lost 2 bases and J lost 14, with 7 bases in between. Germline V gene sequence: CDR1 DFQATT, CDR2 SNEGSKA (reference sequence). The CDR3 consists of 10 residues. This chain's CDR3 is CSARSAALHF. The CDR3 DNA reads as TGCAGTGCTAGATCCGCGGCCCTCCACTTT.